This record concerns one T cell receptor (beta chain) sequence. Per the authors' pipeline: Reference gene primer amplification yielded estimated nucleated cell counts. Method: immunoSEQ multiplex PCR; TCRdb's copy keeps in-frame clones and lacks some. V, J and clone size reflect that table, while D and trimming were determined from the DNA. The sample lists more than 200,000 clones, approximately 83% occurring once. The data were taken from a study of blood T cell repertoires in COVID-19. For the study at large: Donors in the United States, Italy and Spain gave samples during acute or convalescent COVID-19. PBMCs, B-cell-depleted T cells, or T cells provided the cDNA or gDNA that made up the material.

Unmatched junction bases numbered 4, after V lost 4 bases and J lost 0 bases. This CDR3 region has 15 residues. Germline CDR1 is SGHDT and CDR2 is YYEEEE. The sample comprised peripheral blood. The chain links TRBV5-6 to TRBJ2-7; 10 bases match TRBD2. The receptor's source is a man older than 75 with acute or convalescent COVID-19. This CDR3 is CASSLTSGNSYEQYF. For the CDR3, the DNA is TGTGCCAGCAGCCTTACTAGCGGGAACTCCTACGAGCAGTACTTC.